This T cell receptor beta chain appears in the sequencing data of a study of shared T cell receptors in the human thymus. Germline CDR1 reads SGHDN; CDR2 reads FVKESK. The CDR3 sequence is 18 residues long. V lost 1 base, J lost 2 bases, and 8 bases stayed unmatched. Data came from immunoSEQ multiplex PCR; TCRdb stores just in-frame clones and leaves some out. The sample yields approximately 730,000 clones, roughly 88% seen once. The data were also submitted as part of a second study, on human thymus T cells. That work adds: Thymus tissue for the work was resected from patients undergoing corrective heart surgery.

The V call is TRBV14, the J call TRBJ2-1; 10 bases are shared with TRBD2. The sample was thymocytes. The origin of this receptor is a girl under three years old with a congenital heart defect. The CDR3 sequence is CASSQGEERGGAYNEQFF. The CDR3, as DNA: TGTGCCAGCAGCCAAGGGGAAGAGCGGGGGGGCGCCTACAATGAGCAGTTCTTC.